This TCR beta chain was retrieved from a study of OX40 agonist ivuxolimab in advanced cancers. As to this clone: Its antigen remains unknown.

TCRdb keeps only in-frame clones here, not all; method: immunoSEQ multiplex PCR. The repertoire consists of fewer than 100,000 clones, with approximately 80% occurring once and the leading ten covering about 0.4%. CDR3 length: 14 amino acids. CDR1 and CDR2 (germline): SGHTA, FQGNSA. V lost 5 bases and J lost 5, with 15 bases in between. Regarding the study as a whole: CD4+ and CD8+ T cells in blood underwent clonal expansion by week 6 at 0.1 to 3.0 mg/kg.

The receptor was isolated from an adult with an advanced solid tumor such as melanoma, head and neck, liver or kidney cancer. The V gene is TRBV7-2, the J gene TRBJ2-5, with D tentatively TRBD1 or TRBD2 (6 bases each). The material was CD4+ or CD8+ T cells sorted from blood, obtained in a trial of the OX40 agonist ivuxolimab. CDR3 residues: CASSPRGVRETQYF. The CDR3 nucleotides read TGTGCCAGCAGCCCTAGGGGGGTAAGGGAGACCCAGTACTTC.